The following is a TCR beta chain sequence with its context. What it binds is not known. The length of the CDR3 is 13 residues. V was pared by 6 bases and J by 2 bases, with 2 bases of the junction left unmatched. Germline CDR1 reads MGHDK; CDR2 reads SYGVNS. The sample belongs to a study of cytomegalovirus exposure and HLA in healthy donors. Here immunoSEQ multiplex PCR was the method, and the copy in TCRdb shows in-frame clones only, minus some. The sample carries under 150,000 clones, 85% to 90% recorded once. Broader study findings: The listing of 150 to 200 TCR beta chains classed them as cytomegalovirus-associated.

The sample comprised PBMCs. The rearrangement links TRBV25-1 to TRBJ2-3; TRBD1 agrees at 7 bases. The sequence was obtained from a young woman in good health and CMV-seronegative. The CDR3, as DNA: TGTGCCAGCAGAGACAGGGACACAGATACGCAGTATTTT. Translated: CASRDRDTDTQYF.